This is a list of T cell receptor beta chains from one sample in a study of T cell responses to AZD1222 COVID-19 vaccine. Measured with immunoSEQ multiplex PCR; TCRdb has only the in-frame clones, and not every one. The table includes about 130,000 clones, approximately 90% detected once. Sequenced material: peripheral blood, taken on day 0 of AZD1222 vaccination. These TCRs come from an adult in good health. Each CDR3 is given with its conserved first and last residue. The order of the fields is clone size, D gene, V gene, J gene, CDR3 protein, CDR3 DNA. A D gene is named only where the DNA matches it firmly. Only some rows state a clone size, as once, few, many or a class for expanded clones.

>.|TRBD2|TRBV10-2|TRBJ2-7
CASSTPGGISYEQYF
TGCGCCAGCAGTACCCCCGGGGGGATTTCCTACGAGCAGTACTTC
>.|.|TRBV6-4|TRBJ1-5
CASSEGPGAQPQHF
TGTGCCAGCAGTGAAGGGCCAGGGGCTCAGCCCCAGCATTTT
>.|TRBD1|TRBV7-9|TRBJ2-7
CASSHQTGGDEQYF
TGTGCCAGCAGCCACCAGACAGGGGGCGACGAGCAGTACTTC
>.|TRBD1|TRBV10-3|TRBJ1-2
CAISGQGVGNYGYTF
TGTGCCATCAGTGGACAGGGGGTTGGGAACTATGGCTACACCTTC
>.|TRBD1|TRBV15|TRBJ2-7
CATSRGGQGTYEQYF
TGTGCCACCAGCCGAGGGGGACAGGGGACCTACGAGCAGTACTTC
>.|.|TRBV19|TRBJ2-7
CASTLEGGTEQYF
TGTGCCAGTACCCTCGAAGGGGGGACCGAGCAGTACTTC
>.|.|TRBV14|TRBJ2-1
CASSQEVRRGNGNEQFF
TGTGCCAGCAGCCAAGAAGTCAGGCGAGGGAACGGTAATGAGCAGTTCTTC
>few|TRBD1|TRBV7-9|TRBJ2-1
CASSRLTGGNEQFF
TGTGCCAGCAGCCGACTGACAGGGGGCAATGAGCAGTTCTTC
>.|TRBD1|TRBV5-4|TRBJ1-1
CASSLGTGVGLDTEAFF
TGTGCCAGCAGCTTGGGCACAGGGGTGGGTTTGGACACTGAAGCTTTCTTT
>few|.|TRBV7-2|TRBJ2-7
CASSLVSGALAYEQYF
TGTGCCAGCAGCTTAGTGAGCGGAGCCCTAGCCTACGAGCAGTACTTC
>.|.|TRBV19|TRBJ2-3
CASSLALTDTQYF
TGTGCCAGTAGCCTAGCTCTCACAGATACGCAGTATTTT
>.|TRBD1|TRBV9|TRBJ1-2
CASSADLGQGNYGYTF
TGTGCCAGCAGCGCCGACCTCGGACAGGGAAACTATGGCTACACCTTC
>.|TRBD1|TRBV28|TRBJ2-7
CASSPRDRGYEQYF
TGTGCCAGCAGTCCTCGGGACAGGGGATACGAGCAGTACTTC
>.|TRBD1|TRBV20-1|TRBJ1-2
CSAGTGWGYTF
TGCAGTGCAGGGACAGGGTGGGGCTACACCTTC
>.|.|TRBV5-1|TRBJ1-1
CASRMGQTEAFF
TGCGCCAGCAGAATGGGGCAAACTGAAGCTTTCTTT
>.|TRBD1|TRBV7-9|TRBJ2-7
CASSLDRGLNEQYF
TGTGCCAGCAGCCTGGACAGGGGGCTGAACGAGCAGTACTTC
>.|TRBD1|TRBV14|TRBJ1-6
CASSLGQGRVDSPLHF
TGTGCCAGCAGCCTGGGACAGGGTAGGGTAGATTCACCCCTCCACTTT
>.|.|TRBV27|TRBJ1-4
CASSFRGEGNEKLFF
TGTGCCAGCAGTTTCCGGGGCGAGGGTAATGAAAAACTGTTTTTT
>.|.|TRBV7-2|TRBJ1-5
CASSLIWVGQPQHF
TGTGCCAGCAGCTTAATCTGGGTTGGTCAGCCCCAGCATTTT
>.|.|TRBV10-3|TRBJ1-1
CAISAAGQMNTEAFF
TGTGCCATCAGTGCAGCGGGACAAATGAACACTGAAGCTTTCTTT
>.|.|TRBV7-2|TRBJ1-1
CASSLGGGLTEAFF
TGTGCCAGCAGCTTAGGAGGGGGTCTCACTGAAGCTTTCTTT
>.|.|TRBV5-1|TRBJ1-3
CASSSARGTGNTIYF
TGCGCCAGCAGCTCGGCAAGGGGGACTGGAAACACCATATATTTT
>.|.|TRBV18|TRBJ2-7
CASSPAPGDLYEQYF
TGTGCCAGCTCACCAGCTCCAGGGGACCTTTACGAGCAGTACTTC
>.|.|TRBV19|TRBJ1-5
CASSIGRLQPQHF
TGTGCCAGTAGTATAGGACGGCTTCAGCCCCAGCATTTT
>.|.|TRBV28|TRBJ1-3
CASSAGGLYSGNTIYF
TGTGCCAGCAGTGCTGGCGGGTTATACTCTGGAAACACCATATATTTT
>once|.|TRBV7-9|TRBJ2-7
CASSGRGAYEQYF
TGTGCCAGCAGCGGAAGGGGGGCCTACGAGCAGTACTTC
>.|.|TRBV5-8|TRBJ1-6
CASSLKREGLSPLHF
TGTGCCAGCAGCTTGAAAAGGGAAGGGCTCTCACCCCTCCACTTT
>.|.|TRBV4-3|TRBJ1-2
CASSPVQNYGYTF
TGCGCCAGCAGCCCCGTACAAAACTATGGCTACACCTTC
>.|.|TRBV5-4|TRBJ1-6
CASSLWQGQDSPLHF
TGTGCCAGCAGCTTATGGCAGGGACAAGATTCACCCCTCCACTTT
>.|.|TRBV5-8|TRBJ2-3
CASSLVQRSDTQYF
TGTGCCAGCAGCTTGGTACAGCGATCAGATACGCAGTATTTT
>.|TRBD2|TRBV5-1|TRBJ2-5
CASSLMVAGGQETQYF
TGCGCCAGCAGCTTGATGGTAGCGGGGGGGCAAGAGACCCAGTACTTC
>.|.|TRBV6-5|TRBJ2-7
CASTGRAYEQYF
TGTGCCAGCACGGGCAGGGCCTACGAGCAGTACTTC